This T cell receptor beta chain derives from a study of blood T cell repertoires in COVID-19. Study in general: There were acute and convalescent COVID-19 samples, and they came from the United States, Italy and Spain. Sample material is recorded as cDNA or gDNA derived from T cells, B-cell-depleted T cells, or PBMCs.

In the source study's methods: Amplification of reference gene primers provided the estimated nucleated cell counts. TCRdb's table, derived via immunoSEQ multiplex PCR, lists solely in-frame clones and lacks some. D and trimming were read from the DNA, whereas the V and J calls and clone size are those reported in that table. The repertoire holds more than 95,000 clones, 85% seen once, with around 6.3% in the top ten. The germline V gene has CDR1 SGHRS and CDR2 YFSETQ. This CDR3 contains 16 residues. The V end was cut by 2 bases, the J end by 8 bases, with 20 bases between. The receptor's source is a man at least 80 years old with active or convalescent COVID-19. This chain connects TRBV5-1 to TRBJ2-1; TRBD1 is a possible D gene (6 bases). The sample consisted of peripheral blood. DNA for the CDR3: TGCGCCAGCAGCTTAATAGGGACCGACAGGTCCGATGAGCAGTTCTTC. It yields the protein CASSLIGTDRSDEQFF.